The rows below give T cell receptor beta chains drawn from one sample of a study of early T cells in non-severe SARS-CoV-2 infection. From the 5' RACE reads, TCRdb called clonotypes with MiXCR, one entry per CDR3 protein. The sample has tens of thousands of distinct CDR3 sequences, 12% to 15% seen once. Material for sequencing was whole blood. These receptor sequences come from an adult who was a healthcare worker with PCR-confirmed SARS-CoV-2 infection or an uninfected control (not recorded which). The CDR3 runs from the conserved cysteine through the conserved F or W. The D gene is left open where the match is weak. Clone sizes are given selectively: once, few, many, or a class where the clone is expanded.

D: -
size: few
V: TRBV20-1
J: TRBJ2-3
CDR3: CSATEGAWTDTQYF
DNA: TGCAGTGCGACCGAGGGCGCCTGGACAGATACGCAGTATTTT

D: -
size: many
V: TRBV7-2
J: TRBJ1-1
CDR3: CASSLAGFWGNTEAFF
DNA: TGTGCCAGCAGCTTAGCTGGGTTTTGGGGGAACACTGAAGCTTTCTTT

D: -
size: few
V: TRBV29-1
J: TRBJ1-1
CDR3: CSVGPGQTRNTEAFF
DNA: TGCAGCGTGGGGCCGGGGCAAACACGGAACACTGAAGCTTTCTTT

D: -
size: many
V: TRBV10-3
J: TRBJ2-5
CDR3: CACLGGAGETQYF
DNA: TGTGCCTGCCTGGGGGGGGCAGGGGAGACCCAGTACTTC

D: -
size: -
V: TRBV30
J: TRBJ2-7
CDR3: CAWSVRRGSEQYF
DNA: TGTGCCTGGAGTGTACGTAGGGGAAGCGAGCAGTACTTC

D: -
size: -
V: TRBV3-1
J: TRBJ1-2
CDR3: CASSQDLRDGYTF
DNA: TGTGCCAGCAGCCAAGATCTGAGGGATGGCTACACCTTC

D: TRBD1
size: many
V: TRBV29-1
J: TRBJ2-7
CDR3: CSVGQGEYEQYF
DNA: TGCAGCGTTGGACAGGGGGAGTACGAGCAGTACTTC

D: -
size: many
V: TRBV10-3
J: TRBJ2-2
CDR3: CAISSRGTGELFF
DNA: TGTGCCATCAGTTCGCGGGGCACCGGGGAGCTGTTTTTT

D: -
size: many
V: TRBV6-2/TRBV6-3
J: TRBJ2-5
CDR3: CASSFYGQTQYF
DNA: TGTGCCAGCAGTTTTTACGGACAGACCCAGTACTTC

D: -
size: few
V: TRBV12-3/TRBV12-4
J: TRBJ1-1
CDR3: CASSFWGNTEAFF
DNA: TGTGCCAGCAGTTTTTGGGGGAACACTGAAGCTTTCTTT

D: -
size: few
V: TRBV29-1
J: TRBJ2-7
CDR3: CSVLGDTSSYEQYF
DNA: TGCAGCGTTCTGGGGGACACCAGCTCCTACGAGCAGTACTTC

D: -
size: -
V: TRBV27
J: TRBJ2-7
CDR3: CASTLTARHSYEQYF
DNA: TGTGCCAGCACCCTAACGGCCAGGCACTCCTACGAGCAGTACTTC

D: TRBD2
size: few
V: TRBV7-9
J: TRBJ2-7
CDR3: CASSLAQLAETYEQYF
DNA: TGTGCCAGCAGCTTAGCGCAACTAGCGGAGACCTACGAGCAGTACTTC

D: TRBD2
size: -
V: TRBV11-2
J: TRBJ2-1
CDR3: CASIPGGGGNEQFF
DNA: TGTGCCAGCATCCCCGGGGGGGGCGGAAATGAGCAGTTCTTC

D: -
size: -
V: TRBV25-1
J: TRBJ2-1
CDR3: CASSGIPYNEQFF
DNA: TGTGCCAGCAGTGGGATCCCCTACAATGAGCAGTTCTTC

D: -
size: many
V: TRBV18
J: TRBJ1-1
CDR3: CASSSQGGNTEAFF
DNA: TGTGCCAGCTCATCCCAAGGGGGGAACACTGAAGCTTTCTTT

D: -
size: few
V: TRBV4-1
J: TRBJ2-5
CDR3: CASSQDRGGGLETQYF
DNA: TGCGCCAGCAGCCAAGATCGCGGCGGCGGATTGGAGACCCAGTACTTC

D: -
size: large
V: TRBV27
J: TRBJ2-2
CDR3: CASSPGGLDSGGELFF
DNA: TGTGCCAGCAGCCCAGGAGGGTTAGACTCAGGAGGGGAGCTGTTTTTT

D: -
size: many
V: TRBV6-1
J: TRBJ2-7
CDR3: CASRRLTGTYEQYF
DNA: TGTGCCAGCAGGAGGCTGACGGGAACCTACGAGCAGTACTTC

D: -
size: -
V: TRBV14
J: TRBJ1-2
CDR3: CASSQGRGYGYTF
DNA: TGTGCCAGCAGCCAAGGCAGGGGCTATGGCTACACCTTC

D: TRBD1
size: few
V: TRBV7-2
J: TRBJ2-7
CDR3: CASSFSRGQNEQYF
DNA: TGTGCCAGCAGCTTCAGCAGGGGGCAGAACGAGCAGTACTTC

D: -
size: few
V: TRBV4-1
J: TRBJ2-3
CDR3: CASSQLVSTDTQYF
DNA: TGCGCCAGCAGCCAACTAGTAAGCACAGATACGCAGTATTTT

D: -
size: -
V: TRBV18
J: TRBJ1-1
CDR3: CASSPLRSRVETEAFF
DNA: TGTGCCAGCTCACCCCTCCGCAGTCGGGTAGAGACTGAAGCTTTCTTT

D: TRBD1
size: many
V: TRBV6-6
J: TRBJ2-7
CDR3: CASRPRDSAAYEQYF
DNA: TGTGCCAGCAGGCCCAGGGACAGTGCGGCCTACGAGCAGTACTTC

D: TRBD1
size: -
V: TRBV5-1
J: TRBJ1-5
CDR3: CASSPGQGASSNQPQHF
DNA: TGCGCCAGCAGCCCAGGGCAGGGGGCCTCTAGCAATCAGCCCCAGCATTTT

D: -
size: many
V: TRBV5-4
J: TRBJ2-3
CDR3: CASSLEPGQGTDTQYF
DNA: TGTGCCAGCAGCTTGGAACCGGGGCAGGGCACAGATACGCAGTATTTT

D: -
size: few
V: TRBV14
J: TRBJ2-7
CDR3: CASSHSFQEQYF
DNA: TGTGCCAGCAGCCACAGTTTTCAAGAGCAGTACTTC

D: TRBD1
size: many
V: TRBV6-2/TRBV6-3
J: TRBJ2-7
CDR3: CASSYAGQGILVQYF
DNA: TGTGCCAGCAGTTACGCGGGACAGGGGATCCTAGTACAGTACTTC

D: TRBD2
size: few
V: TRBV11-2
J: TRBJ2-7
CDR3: CASSVGLAVSYEQYF
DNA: TGTGCCAGCAGCGTGGGACTAGCCGTTAGCTACGAGCAGTACTTC

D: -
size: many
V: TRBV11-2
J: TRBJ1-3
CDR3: CASSLAGTLSSGNTIYF
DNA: TGTGCCAGCAGCTTAGCCGGGACGTTGAGCTCTGGAAACACCATATATTTT

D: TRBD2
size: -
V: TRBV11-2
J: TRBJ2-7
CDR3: CASLAHSGGAFEQYF
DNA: TGTGCCAGCTTAGCTCACAGCGGGGGGGCCTTCGAGCAGTACTTC

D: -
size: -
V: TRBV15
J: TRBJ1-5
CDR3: CATSRETRDQPQHF
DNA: TGTGCCACCAGCAGAGAAACCCGTGACCAGCCCCAGCATTTT

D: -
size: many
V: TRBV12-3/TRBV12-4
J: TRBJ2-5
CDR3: CASSSRNQGTQYF
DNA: TGTGCCAGCAGTTCCAGGAATCAGGGGACCCAGTACTTC

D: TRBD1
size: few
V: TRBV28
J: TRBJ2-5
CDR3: CASSLGQTKETQYF
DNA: TGTGCCAGCAGTCTGGGACAGACCAAAGAGACCCAGTACTTC

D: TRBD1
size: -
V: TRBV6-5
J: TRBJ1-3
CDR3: CASRRTGGSGNTIYF
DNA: TGTGCCAGCAGGAGGACAGGGGGCAGTGGAAACACCATATATTTT

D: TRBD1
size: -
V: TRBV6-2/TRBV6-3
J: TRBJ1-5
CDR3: CASSYTGQGKGPQHF
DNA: TGTGCCAGCAGTTACACAGGACAGGGCAAGGGCCCCCAGCATTTT

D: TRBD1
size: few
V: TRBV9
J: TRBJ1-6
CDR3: CASSVATGGKASPLHF
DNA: TGTGCCAGCAGCGTAGCTACAGGGGGCAAAGCTTCACCCCTCCACTTT

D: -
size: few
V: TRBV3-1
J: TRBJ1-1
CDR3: CASSPTGYRAFF
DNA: TGTGCCAGCAGCCCCACAGGGTACAGAGCTTTCTTT

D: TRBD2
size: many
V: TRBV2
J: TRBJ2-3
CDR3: CASTRLAGRTDTQYF
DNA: TGTGCCAGCACACGACTAGCGGGGCGCACAGATACGCAGTATTTT

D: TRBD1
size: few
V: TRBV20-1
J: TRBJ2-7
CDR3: CSAKSRTGMGEQYF
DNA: TGCAGTGCAAAGAGCCGGACAGGGATGGGCGAGCAGTACTTC

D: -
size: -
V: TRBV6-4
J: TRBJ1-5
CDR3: CASSRELNQPQHF
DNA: TGTGCCAGCAGTAGGGAGCTGAATCAGCCCCAGCATTTT

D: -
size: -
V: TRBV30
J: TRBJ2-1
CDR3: CAWTPGGPWNEQFF
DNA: TGTGCCTGGACCCCCGGGGGGCCGTGGAATGAGCAGTTCTTC

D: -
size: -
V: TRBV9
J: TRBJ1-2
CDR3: CASSVGGPHYGYTF
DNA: TGTGCCAGCAGCGTAGGAGGGCCGCACTATGGCTACACCTTC

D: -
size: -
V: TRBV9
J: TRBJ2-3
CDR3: CASSEVGDTDTQYF
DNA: TGTGCCAGCAGCGAAGTAGGGGACACAGATACGCAGTATTTT

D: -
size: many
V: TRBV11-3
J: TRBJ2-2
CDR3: CASSLGADPNTGELFF
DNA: TGTGCCAGCAGCTTAGGGGCAGATCCGAACACCGGGGAGCTGTTTTTT

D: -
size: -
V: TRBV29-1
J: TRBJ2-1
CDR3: CSVRLNNEQFF
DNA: TGCAGCGTTCGGCTTAACAATGAGCAGTTCTTC

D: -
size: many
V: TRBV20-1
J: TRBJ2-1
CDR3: CSARRTGEDYNEQFF
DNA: TGCAGTGCTAGGCGCACAGGCGAAGATTACAATGAGCAGTTCTTC

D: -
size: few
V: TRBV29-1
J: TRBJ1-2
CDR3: CSVAPGLSSNVYGYTF
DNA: TGCAGCGTTGCCCCGGGACTTAGCTCCAACGTTTATGGCTACACCTTC

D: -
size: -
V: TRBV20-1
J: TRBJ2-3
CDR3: CSARDEAVDTQYF
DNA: TGCAGTGCTAGAGACGAGGCCGTCGATACGCAGTATTTT

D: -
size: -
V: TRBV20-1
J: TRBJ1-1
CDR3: CSARVRGYTEAFF
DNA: TGCAGTGCTAGAGTCAGGGGATACACTGAAGCTTTCTTT

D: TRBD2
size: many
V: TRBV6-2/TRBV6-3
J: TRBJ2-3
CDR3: CASSAQRGNTDTQYF
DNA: TGTGCCAGCAGTGCTCAGCGGGGGAACACAGATACGCAGTATTTT

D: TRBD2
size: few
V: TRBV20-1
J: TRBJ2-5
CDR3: CSAQLPGREGETQYF
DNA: TGCAGTGCCCAATTGCCTGGGAGGGAAGGAGAGACCCAGTACTTC

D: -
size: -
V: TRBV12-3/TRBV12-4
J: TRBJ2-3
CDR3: CASRTGDTQYF
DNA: TGTGCCAGCAGGACCGGGGATACGCAGTATTTT

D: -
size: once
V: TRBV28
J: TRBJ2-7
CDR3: CASTGQRVSYEQYF
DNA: TGTGCCAGCACGGGGCAGCGAGTCTCCTACGAGCAGTACTTC

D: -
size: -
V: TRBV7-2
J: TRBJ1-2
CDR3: CASSLSVGETTNYGYTF
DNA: TGTGCCAGCAGCTTAAGTGTAGGGGAAACAACTAACTATGGCTACACCTTC